Following are 16 T cell receptor beta chains from one sample sequenced in a study of blood T cell repertoires in COVID-19 (dated by TCRdb to the early 2020s). To prepare the library, the immunoSEQ multiplex PCR assay was applied. TCRdb retrieved this table from immuneACCESS and kept in-frame rearrangements only. Not all clones are present; in checked studies, unresolved V genes account for under half, and no reason is known for the remainder. The sample table shows under 200,000 clones, and around 87% are seen once. 6% to 8.5% of the sample is taken by the ten largest. Sample: PBMCs or T cells enriched from blood (not recorded which). The receptor set was obtained from a woman aged 45-65 years who had recovered from COVID-19.

The chain combines TRBV6-5 with TRBJ2-7, with D possibly TRBD1 on 5 matching bases. The germline V gene has CDR1 MNHEY and CDR2 SVGAGI. This CDR3 comprises 14 residues. Trimming removed 5 bases at V and 2 bases at J, with 13 bases between. This CDR3 is CASSHPGRAYEQYF. The CDR3 DNA reads TGTGCCAGCAGTCACCCGGGCAGGGCCTACGAGCAGTACTTC.

The V gene is TRBV19, the J gene TRBJ2-3, with D possibly being TRBD1 (6 bases). Deletions cut 3 bases from V and 3 bases from J, with 13 bases between. The CDR3 spans 15 residues. Looked up from germline, CDR1 is LNHDA and CDR2 is SQIVND (reference sequence). CDR3 DNA sequence: TGTGCCAGTAGTATCCAGGGGTGGGTAACAGATACGCAGTATTTT. This codes for CASSIQGWVTDTQYF.

This sequence joins TRBV7-9 and TRBJ1-2; D is unresolved. The V end lost 1 base, the J end lost 5 bases, and 11 bases lay between the germline ends. There are 14 residues in the CDR3. CDR1 is SEHNR and CDR2 is FQNEAQ in the germline V gene (reference sequence). The CDR3, as DNA: TGTGCCAGCAGCTTAGAGCGGTTCGAGTATGGCTACACCTTC. Amino acid sequence: CASSLERFEYGYTF.

The genes are TRBV5-1 and TRBJ2-1, with 8 bases matching TRBD2. The CDR3 is made up of 14 amino acids. Germline V CDR1 and CDR2: SGHRS, YFSETQ. The junction had 10 bases not matched to a gene; V was cut back by 4 bases and J by 10 bases. DNA for the CDR3: TGCGCCAGCAGCGTCGGGACTAGTGGGACGGAGCAGTTCTTC. As protein: CASSVGTSGTEQFF.

The rearrangement links TRBV18 to TRBJ1-2; D unclear. CDR1 and CDR2 (germline): KGHSH, LQKENI. The CDR3 runs 12 residues. V lost 4 bases and J 8 bases, leaving 11 bases between the germline ends. The CDR3 sequence: CASSLPAEGYTF. For the CDR3, the DNA is TGTGCCAGCTCACTACCAGCGGAGGGCTACACCTTC.

This chain joins TRBV7-2 and TRBJ1-2, with D perhaps matching TRBD1 (6 bases). In germline, CDR1 is SGHTA, CDR2 FQGNSA. The CDR3 consists of 16 residues. Trimming took 5 bases from V and 4 from J, leaving 20 bases between them. The CDR3 protein is CASSPNGVRGTYGYTF. The CDR3 nucleotides are TGTGCCAGCAGCCCGAACGGGGTCAGGGGAACCTATGGCTACACCTTC.

The chain is built from TRBV5-1 and TRBJ1-3, with D possibly being TRBD1 (5 bases). V lost 0 bases to trimming and J lost 0 bases, with 10 bases between them. The CDR3 runs 16 residues. CDR1 and CDR2 from the germline V gene are SGHRS and YFSETQ. The CDR3 protein is CASSLGQGISGNTIYF. The CDR3 bases are TGCGCCAGCAGCTTGGGGCAGGGAATCTCTGGAAACACCATATATTTT. The complete variable domain, with remaining parts taken from reference TRBV5-1 and TRBJ1-3, reads KAGVTQTPRYLIKTRGQQVTLSCSPISGHRSVSWYQQTPGQGLQFLFEYFSETQRNKGNFPGRFSGRQFSNSRSEMNVSTLELGDSALYLCASSLGQGISGNTIYFGEGSWLTVV.

V gene TRBV6-4 combines with J gene TRBJ2-1; D is perhaps TRBD1 (6 bases). V gave up 4 bases and J gave up 4 bases, with 14 bases separating them. Germline-derived CDR1 and CDR2 are MRHNA and SNTAGT. The CDR3 has 15 residues. Here the CDR3 DNA reads TGTGCCAGCAGTGCAGGGGTCGGGATATACAATGAGCAGTTCTTC. It is translated as CASSAGVGIYNEQFF.

This clone appeared a single time. The chain recombines TRBV9 with TRBJ1-1, with 8 bases that match TRBD1. CDR1 and CDR2 from the germline V gene are SGDLS and YYNGEE. V lost 0 bases, J lost 4 bases, and 5 bases stayed unmatched. This CDR3 region has 15 residues. CDR3: CASSVVVTGGTEAFF. CDR3 DNA sequence: TGTGCCAGCAGCGTAGTGGTAACAGGGGGCACTGAAGCTTTCTTT.

The V call is TRBV7-8, the J call TRBJ2-5; D ambiguous. This CDR3 contains 15 residues. Trimming removed 1 base from V and 5 bases from J, with 14 bases in between. Germline assignment: CDR1 SGHVS and CDR2 FQNEAQ. The CDR3 region is CASSLGVGTWETQYF. CDR3 coding DNA: TGTGCCAGCAGCTTAGGTGTGGGCACATGGGAGACCCAGTACTTC.

The chain is built from TRBV28 and TRBJ2-5; 9 nucleotides agree with TRBD2. This CDR3 spans 16 amino acids. Germline V gene sequence: CDR1 MDHEN, CDR2 SYDVKM. V shed 6 bases and J 7 bases; nucleotides not matched to a gene: 15. The CDR3 is CASRYSRGGGAATQYF. The CDR3 DNA sequence: TGTGCCAGCAGATATAGCCGGGGCGGGGGGGCCGCGACCCAGTACTTC.

The chain combines TRBV29-1 with TRBJ2-5, with D possibly TRBD1 on 6 matching bases. Germline CDR1 SQVTM, CDR2 ANQGSEA. The CDR3 covers 13 residues. Trimming shortened V by 7 bases and J by 5 bases, and 17 bases separated the two germline ends. The CDR3 protein is CSAALARGETQYF. The CDR3 DNA reads TGCAGCGCGGCCTTAGCGAGGGGGGAGACCCAGTACTTC.

The chain couples TRBV9 to TRBJ2-5; 10 bases align to TRBD2. Germline V gene data show CDR1 as SGDLS and CDR2 as YYNGEE. Trimming took 3 bases from V and 5 from J; bases not matched to a gene: 7. The CDR3 consists of 15 residues. The CDR3 DNA follows: TGTGCCAGCAGCGGCAGCGGGGGGGCTGGGGAGACCCAGTACTTC. Translation gives CASSGSGGAGETQYF.

The V call is TRBV9, the J call TRBJ1-1; 8 bases map to TRBD1. The V segment lost 2 bases and the J segment 8 bases; nucleotides outside the gene matches: 2. Germline V CDR1 and CDR2: SGDLS, YYNGEE. CDR3 length: 12 amino acids. CDR3 sequence reads: CASSVQGAEAFF. The CDR3, as DNA: TGTGCCAGCAGCGTGCAGGGGGCCGAAGCTTTCTTT.

The J gene is TRBJ1-6, the V gene TRBV5-4; 9 nucleotides align to TRBD1. Per the germline V gene, CDR1 is SGHNT and CDR2 is YYREEE (reference sequence). CDR3 length equals 14 residues. V was clipped by 9 bases and J by 7 bases; unmatched bases: 8. The CDR3 nucleotides are TGTGCCACCCATACAGGGGGCGGAAATTCACCCCTCCACTTT. Translating it yields CATHTGGGNSPLHF.

The chain uses TRBV7-8 and TRBJ2-5; D unclear. The CDR3 is 13 residues long. Germline V lookup: CDR1 SGHVS, CDR2 FQNEAQ. Trimming took off 5 bases at V and 2 bases at J, with 9 bases between the two ends. CDR3 DNA sequence: TGTGCCAGCAGCCGCCCCGGGCAAGAGACCCAGTACTTC. Translating it yields CASSRPGQETQYF. Variable domain in full (rest from reference TRBV7-8 and TRBJ2-5): GAGVSQSPRYKVAKRGQDVALRCDPISGHVSLFWYQQALGQGPEFLTYFQNEAQLDKSGLPSDRFFAERPEGSVSTLKIQRTQQEDSAVYLCASSRPGQETQYFGPGTRLLVL.